The subject of this entry is one TCR beta chain. The TCR beta library used iRepertoire HTBI primers with Arm-PCR amplification of CDR3. TCRdb redid the calling of the multiplex PCR reads with MiXCR, one entry per CDR3 protein. The sample lists hundreds of thousands of distinct CDR3 sequences; 12% were seen once. The source of the sample is a study of regulatory T cells in long-lasting Graves disease. CDR1 and CDR2 (germline): SEHNR, FQNEAQ (reference sequence). CDR3 size: 13 residues. Trimming shortened V by 4 bases and J by 9 bases, and 15 bases separated the two germline ends. Time point: newly diagnosed GD, antithyroid drugs for less than 3 months. Generation of the TCR library employed RNA extracted from PBMCs. The data were also submitted as part of a second study, on T cells in Graves' hyperthyroidism and ophthalmopathy.

The gene calls are TRBV7-9 and TRBJ1-1; maybe TRBD1 (6 bases). The sequence came from a woman under 40 with Graves disease. The sample consisted of peripheral blood mononuclear cells (PBMCs), taken at new diagnosis, from a patient treated with antithyroid drugs. The chain's CDR3 is CASSSQGWGKAFF. The CDR3 DNA reads as TGTGCCAGCAGCTCCCAGGGGTGGGGAAAAGCTTTCTTT.